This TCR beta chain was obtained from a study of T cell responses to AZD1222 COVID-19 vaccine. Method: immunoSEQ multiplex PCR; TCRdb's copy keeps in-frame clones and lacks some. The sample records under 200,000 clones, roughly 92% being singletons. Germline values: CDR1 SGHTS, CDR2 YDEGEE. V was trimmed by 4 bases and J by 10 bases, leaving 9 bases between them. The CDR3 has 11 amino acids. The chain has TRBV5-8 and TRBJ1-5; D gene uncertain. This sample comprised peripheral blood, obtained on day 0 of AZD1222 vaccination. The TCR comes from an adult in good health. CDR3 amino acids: CASSAPDPQHF. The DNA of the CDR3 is TGTGCCAGCAGCGCGCCGGATCCCCAGCATTTT.